What follows are 14 T cell receptor beta chains derived from one specimen sequenced in a study of a mutant IDH1 vaccine in newly diagnosed glioma. Using immunoSEQ multiplex PCR, the repertoire was profiled, and TCRdb retains in-frame clones only, with some absent. The data show around 33,000 clones, less than 90% seen once. Sample time point: baseline, week 1 (first vaccination visit). As to treatment: pre-vaccination baseline after standard-of-care therapy. The sequencing used PBMCs, collected from a glioma patient treated with radiotherapy, temozolomide or both. These receptors were collected from a middle-aged woman with glioma.

The chain joins TRBV7-3 to TRBJ2-1; TRBD1 agrees at 9 bases. This CDR3 comprises 15 residues. Germline assignment: CDR1 SGHTA and CDR2 FQGTGA. V shed 4 bases and J 6 bases; nucleotides not matched to a gene: 7. CDR3: CASSSPGQGTNEQFF. The CDR3 DNA reads as TGTGCCAGCAGCTCTCCGGGACAGGGCACCAATGAGCAGTTCTTC.

V and J are TRBV7-2 and TRBJ1-2; 8 bases fit TRBD1. V was clipped by 4 bases and J by 1 base; unmatched bases: 2. The CDR3 sequence is 14 residues long. Germline V CDR1 and CDR2: SGHTA, FQGNSA. The CDR3 DNA reads TGTGCCAGCAGCTACGACAGGGGTAACTATGGCTACACCTTC. Protein product: CASSYDRGNYGYTF.

V gene TRBV5-1 combines with J gene TRBJ1-1; perhaps TRBD1 as D (5 bases). The germline V gene has CDR1 SGHRS and CDR2 YFSETQ. The CDR3 loop spans 16 amino acids. V lost 0 bases and J 5 bases, leaving 17 bases between the germline ends. In nucleotides, the CDR3 is TGCGCCAGCAGCTTGGAGGTAGGGGTATTGGAAACTGAAGCTTTCTTT. Translation gives CASSLEVGVLETEAFF.

In DNA form, the CDR3 reads TGTGCCAGCAGATGGAACAGGGGGCTCTACAATGAGCAGTTCTTC. Encoded protein: CASRWNRGLYNEQFF. The J gene is TRBJ2-1, the V gene TRBV2; 9 positions match TRBD1. Germline V gene sequence: CDR1 SNHLY, CDR2 FYNNEI. The CDR3 has 15 amino acids. The trim removed 6 bases at V and 3 bases at J, leaving 6 bases unmatched.

Only a few counts were recorded for this clone. The chain employs TRBV27 and TRBJ1-3; 7 nucleotides line up with TRBD1. V shed 6 bases, J shed 9 bases, and the junction held 8 bases outside the gene matches. Germline CDR1 reads MNHEY; CDR2 reads SMNVEV (reference sequence). The CDR3 has 13 residues. CDR3 sequence: CASSPDRASTIYF. The CDR3 nucleotides read TGTGCCAGCAGCCCCGACAGGGCTAGCACCATATATTTT.

The genes are TRBV5-5 and TRBJ1-5; D ambiguous. Germline V gene sequence: CDR1 SGHKS, CDR2 YYEKEE (reference sequence). The CDR3 has 14 amino acids. V lost 3 bases to trimming and J lost 0 bases, with 7 bases between them. CDR3 coding DNA: TGTGCCAGCAGCTCCTTCACTAGCAATCAGCCCCAGCATTTT. Translating it yields CASSSFTSNQPQHF.

This sequence joins TRBV29-1 and TRBJ2-3; maybe TRBD1 (9 bases). CDR3 length equals 14 residues. The V end lost 7 bases, the J end lost 11 bases, and 25 bases lay between the germline ends. Per the germline V gene, CDR1 is SQVTM and CDR2 is ANQGSEA. This CDR3 reads CSAPGTGLRGGQYF. The CDR3 nucleotides are TGCAGCGCACCCGGGACAGGGTTACGGGGGGGGCAGTATTTT.

The V call is TRBV9, the J call TRBJ2-1, with TRBD2 identical over 10 bases. Germline V lookup: CDR1 SGDLS, CDR2 YYNGEE. The CDR3 has 15 amino acids. V shed 2 bases, J shed 7 bases, and the junction held 6 bases outside the gene matches. Written as DNA, the CDR3 is TGTGCCAGCAGCGTTAAAGCGGGAGGGCCGAATGAGCAGTTCTTC. Protein: CASSVKAGGPNEQFF.

The chain links TRBV4-3 to TRBJ1-1; D unclear. The CDR3 length is 15 residues. Trimming took off 0 bases at V and 0 bases at J, with 8 bases between the two ends. CDR1 is LGHNA and CDR2 is YSLEER in the germline V gene. The CDR3 region has the DNA TGCGCCAGCAGCCAAGAACAGAGGATGAACACTGAAGCTTTCTTT. It specifies CASSQEQRMNTEAFF.

This clone was recorded a few times. The chain combines TRBV19 with TRBJ1-6; TRBD1 agrees at 8 bases. The CDR3 covers 15 residues. Germline assignment: CDR1 LNHDA and CDR2 SQIVND (reference sequence). Trimming removed 5 bases from V and 14 bases from J; junction bases left unmatched: 14. CDR3 sequence reads: CASSGLSSGQGTLHF. DNA of the CDR3: TGTGCCAGTAGTGGGCTGTCCTCCGGACAGGGAACCCTCCACTTT.

CDR3 residues: CASSWGYRRGNGYTF. In DNA form, the CDR3 reads TGCGCCAGCAGCTGGGGGTACCGCCGAGGAAATGGCTACACCTTC. V usage is TRBV5-1 and J usage is TRBJ1-2; tentative D call: TRBD1 (5 bases). The CDR3 spans 15 residues. The germline V and J ends were trimmed by 3 bases and 6 bases, with 18 bases remaining between them. CDR1 SGHRS and CDR2 YFSETQ come from the germline V gene.

This sequence joins TRBV7-8 and TRBJ1-1; the D gene is possibly TRBD1 (5 bases). The CDR3 runs to 13 residues. Trimming stripped 2 bases from V and 4 bases from J, with 8 bases between. Per the germline V gene, CDR1 is SGHVS and CDR2 is FQNEAQ. In DNA, the CDR3 is TGTGCCAGCAGCTTAAGCGGGGCCACTGAAGCTTTCTTT. This codes for CASSLSGATEAFF. The full variable domain, in which reference TRBV7-8 and TRBJ1-1 provide the parts outside the CDR3, is GAGVSQSPRYKVAKRGQDVALRCDPISGHVSLFWYQQALGQGPEFLTYFQNEAQLDKSGLPSDRFFAERPEGSVSTLKIQRTQQEDSAVYLCASSLSGATEAFFGQGTRLTVV.

The chain uses TRBV20-1 and TRBJ2-7; a possible D gene is TRBD2 (5 bases). Germline V gene lookup returns CDR1 DFQATT and CDR2 SNEGSKA (reference sequence). This CDR3 is 11 amino acids long. With 6 bases removed from V and 5 bases from J, the gap between germline ends came to 11 bases. The CDR3 here is CSATDYNEQYF. CDR3 bases: TGCAGTGCCACTGACTACAACGAGCAGTACTTC.

This chain joins TRBV10-3 and TRBJ1-2; possibly TRBD1 for D (5 bases). Germline V gene sequence: CDR1 ENHRY, CDR2 SYGVKD. The CDR3 loop spans 13 amino acids. The V gene lost 3 bases and the J gene lost 8 bases, with 13 bases spanning the gap. The CDR3 nucleotides read TGTGCCATCAGTGAAAGAGAGGGGTACGGCTACACCTTC. This sequence encodes CAISEREGYGYTF.